The clone carrying this T cell receptor beta chain was seen only once. Profiling relied on immunoSEQ multiplex PCR, and the TCRdb table lists in-frame clones only, not all of them. The sample includes 700,000 to 750,000 clones, 75% to 90% of them seen just once. V was clipped by 1 base and J by 0 bases, with 16 bases between them. Germline CDR1 reads SGHTA; CDR2 reads FQGNSA. This CDR3 is built from 18 residues. The sample comes from a study of shared T cell receptors in the human thymus. These same records also appear under a second study, on human thymus T cells. From that paper: Donation came from healthy Finnish infants having corrective surgery for congenital heart defects. Thymus tissue for the work was resected from patients undergoing corrective heart surgery. V and J genes seemed to be used with bias in thymic and blood repertoires. Thymic TCR repertoires of unrelated people reportedly overlapped highly.

Sequencing was carried out using thymocytes. The chain has TRBV7-2 and TRBJ1-5; tentative D call: TRBD1 (6 bases). This TCR came from a girl under two years old with a congenital heart defect. The DNA of the CDR3 is TGTGCCAGCAGCTTAGGGACAGAAGATATGAATAGCAATCAGCCCCAGCATTTT. Translating gives CASSLGTEDMNSNQPQHF. Full variable domain (missing parts from reference TRBV7-2 and TRBJ1-5): GAGVSQSPSNKVTEKGKDVELRCDPISGHTALYWYRQSLGQGLEFLIYFQGNSAPDKSGLPSDRFSAERTGGSVSTLTIQRTQQEDSAVYLCASSLGTEDMNSNQPQHFGDGTRLSIL.